The source of this TCR beta chain is a study of early T cells in non-severe SARS-CoV-2 infection. As for the study in general: The authors sequenced bulk RNA from unsorted whole blood, leaving chains unpaired.

Unique molecular identifiers tagged individual cDNA molecules. TCRdb re-analysed the 5' RACE reads in MiXCR, keeping a single row per CDR3 protein. The table has 40,000 to 50,000 distinct CDR3 sequences, 5% to 6% seen once. This clonotype was counted at least ten times. Trimming removed 5 bases at V and 1 base at J, with 15 bases between. Germline CDR1 is SGHVS and CDR2 is FQNEAQ. The CDR3 is made up of 15 amino acids. This TCR came from an adult who was a healthcare worker with PCR-confirmed SARS-CoV-2 infection or an uninfected control (not recorded which). V usage is TRBV7-8 and J usage is TRBJ2-7; possible D gene TRBD1, 6 bases. This sample comprised whole blood, obtained at baseline. The DNA of the CDR3 is TGTGCCAGCAGCAAGGCCTCGGACAGTTCCTACGAGCAGTACTTC. It specifies CASSKASDSSYEQYF.